This entry features one T cell receptor beta chain sequence. This entry comes from a study of shared clonotypes between healthy human individuals. Germline CDR1 reads MGHRA; CDR2 reads YSYEKL. Trimming took 2 bases from V and 6 from J; bases not matched to a gene: 4. This CDR3 region has 15 residues. Each replicate PCR on the sorted subsets used 150 to 200 ng DNA (around 30,000 T cell genomes). Authors' processing steps: From ImmunoSEQ came sequences covering only the junction and carrying no quality scores, so filtering differed. The data were produced by immunoSEQ multiplex PCR, yet TCRdb's version contains in-frame clones alone and is incomplete. Clone size and the V and J calls come from that table; the DNA yielded D and trimming. The repertoire holds around 1.9 million clones, with approximately 94% as singletons. Naive CD8 cells lacked CD45RO, underwent positive selection for CCR7 and left out terminally differentiated effector memory CD45RA+ cells. Every donor, a Caucasian adult, lived in Nashville, Tennessee.

The V and J genes are TRBV4-1 and TRBJ2-3, with TRBD2 matching over 11 bases. The origin of this receptor is a man younger than 35 in good health. Some clones in this sample may be carry-over from other donors' samples. Sequenced sample: naive CD8+ T cells from PBMCs. The CDR3 protein is CASSQLAGGYDTQYF. The CDR3 bases are TGCGCCAGCAGCCAACTAGCGGGAGGATACGATACGCAGTATTTT.